The text below deals with one T cell receptor beta chain. The antigen remains undetermined. This specimen comes from a study of neoadjuvant nivolumab and ipilimumab in lung cancer. Study-wide points: Only two of four nivolumab-treated tumors gained richness and clonality by surgery. TCR richness and clonality were higher in tumors than adjacent uninvolved lung.

Repertoires were generated with immunoSEQ multiplex PCR, while TCRdb's copy carries only in-frame clones and drops some. The sample shows roughly 49,000 clones, around 89% of them seen only once. The specimen was blood, collected before neoadjuvant nivolumab, alone or with ipilimumab. The sequence derives from an adult with non-small cell lung cancer. Some clones in this sample may be carry-over from other donors' samples.

The CDR3 loop reads CASSPTGPNYGYTF. CDR3 nucleotides: TGTGCCAGCAGCCCAACCGGGCCAAACTATGGCTACACCTTC. The chain couples TRBV9 to TRBJ1-2; no clear D gene. Trimming left V 4 bases short and J 2 bases short, with 12 bases between. Germline CDR1 reads SGDLS; CDR2 reads YYNGEE. This CDR3 has 14 amino acids.